One T cell receptor beta chain is described in this entry. Its antigen is unknown. Profiled with immunoSEQ multiplex PCR; TCRdb holds only in-frame clones, not every one. This sample has approximately 110,000 clones; just under 95% occur once, and the top ten carry 0.8% to 1%. This specimen comes from a study of OX40 agonist ivuxolimab in advanced cancers. The study, taken as a whole, reports: The average count of expanded clones was higher among CD8+ T cells than among CD4+.

The clonotype originates from an adult with an advanced solid tumor such as melanoma, head and neck, liver or kidney cancer. Sequenced material: CD4+ or CD8+ T cells sorted from blood, taken in a trial of the OX40 agonist ivuxolimab.

The CDR3 loop reads CASTSSWEQYF. CDR3 sequence (DNA): TGTGCCAGCACCTCCTCTTGGGAGCAGTACTTC. This chain uses TRBV28 with TRBJ2-7; the D is unclear. Germline V gives CDR1 MDHEN, CDR2 SYDVKM. The V end was cut by 7 bases, the J end by 7 bases, with 11 bases between. This CDR3 region has 11 residues.